This is a list of T cell receptor beta chains from one sample in a study of cytomegalovirus exposure and HLA in healthy donors. The data were produced by immunoSEQ multiplex PCR, yet TCRdb's version contains in-frame clones alone and is incomplete. The sample lists some 200,000 clones; 80% were seen once. The sample taken for sequencing was PBMCs. These receptor sequences come from a boy younger than 18 in good health and CMV-seronegative. Both conserved end residues are part of each CDR3. The D gene is left open where the match is weak. Size is omitted from some rows. Given values are once, few, many or a class for expanded clones.

v_gene	d_gene	j_gene	abundance	CDR3aa	CDR3nt
TRBV19	.	TRBJ2-5	.	CASSINGYQETQYF	TGTGCCAGTAGTATCAACGGGTACCAAGAGACCCAGTACTTC
TRBV19	TRBD1	TRBJ1-6	.	CASSIDGTGNNSPLHF	TGTGCCAGTAGTATAGACGGGACAGGGAATAATTCACCCCTCCACTTT
TRBV5-1	TRBD2	TRBJ2-1	.	CASSLGTSGAYNEQFF	TGCGCCAGCAGCTTAGGTACTAGCGGGGCCTACAATGAGCAGTTCTTC
TRBV12-5	.	TRBJ2-1	.	CASGFDSGNEQFF	TGTGCTAGTGGTTTCGACTCAGGGAATGAGCAGTTCTTC
TRBV10-3	.	TRBJ1-2	.	CAISEMDMGGYTF	TGTGCCATCAGTGAGATGGACATGGGTGGCTACACCTTC
TRBV27	TRBD2	TRBJ2-1	.	CASSWSGGLYNEQFF	TGTGCCAGCAGTTGGAGCGGGGGACTCTACAATGAGCAGTTCTTC
TRBV7-9	TRBD2	TRBJ2-3	.	CASSFPTSGGAGTDTQYF	TGTGCCAGCAGCTTCCCCACTAGCGGGGGGGCAGGCACAGATACGCAGTATTTT
TRBV6-4	TRBD2	TRBJ2-2	.	CASSDSAGGDTGELFF	TGTGCCAGCAGTGACTCAGCGGGGGGGGATACCGGGGAGCTGTTTTTT
TRBV6-6	TRBD1	TRBJ1-5	once	CASSTGTGNQPQHF	TGTGCCAGCAGTACCGGGACAGGGAATCAGCCCCAGCATTTT
TRBV5-8	TRBD1	TRBJ2-1	.	CASSLAGGLYNEQFF	TGTGCCAGCAGCTTGGCAGGGGGCCTATACAATGAGCAGTTCTTC
TRBV9	.	TRBJ2-1	.	CASSVGDLTYNEQFF	TGTGCCAGCAGCGTAGGGGACTTAACCTACAATGAGCAGTTCTTC
TRBV18	TRBD1	TRBJ2-7	.	CASSRDSTGEQYF	TGTGCCAGCTCCCGGGACAGCACTGGGGAGCAGTACTTC
TRBV7-3	TRBD2	TRBJ2-2	.	CASSLGLAGGMAAGELFF	TGTGCCAGCAGCCTCGGACTAGCGGGAGGAATGGCGGCCGGGGAGCTGTTTTTT
TRBV7-3	.	TRBJ2-2	.	CASTEGANTGELFF	TGTGCCAGTACGGAGGGGGCAAACACCGGGGAGCTGTTTTTT
TRBV7-8	TRBD1	TRBJ2-7	.	CASSEGQGLYEQYF	TGTGCCAGCAGCGAGGGACAGGGCCTTTACGAGCAGTACTTC
TRBV6-1	.	TRBJ1-1	.	CASSDRKGRAFF	TGTGCCAGCAGCGACAGGAAAGGGAGAGCTTTCTTT
TRBV19	TRBD1	TRBJ1-1	.	CASSTISTGTNTEAFF	TGTGCCAGTAGTACAATATCGACAGGGACTAACACTGAAGCTTTCTTT
TRBV19	TRBD1	TRBJ1-5	.	CASSFSGQGTNQPQHF	TGTGCCAGTAGTTTCTCCGGACAGGGGACTAATCAGCCCCAGCATTTT
TRBV6-6	.	TRBJ2-7	once	CASSYSRGQGNYEQYF	TGTGCCAGCAGTTACTCGAGGGGTCAGGGGAACTACGAGCAGTACTTC
TRBV25-1	TRBD1	TRBJ2-6	.	CASSGKKGARANVLTF	TGTGCCAGCAGTGGGAAAAAGGGGGCAAGGGCCAACGTCCTGACTTTC
TRBV5-5	TRBD1	TRBJ1-2	.	CASSPSGQGGNGYTF	TGTGCCAGCAGCCCATCGGGACAGGGGGGGAATGGCTACACCTTC
TRBV7-9	TRBD1	TRBJ1-6	.	CASSLSDRDDSPLHF	TGTGCCAGCAGCTTAAGCGACAGGGATGATTCACCCCTCCACTTT
TRBV5-4	.	TRBJ2-7	.	CASSLGAGMDEQYF	TGTGCCAGCAGCTTGGGGGCGGGCATGGACGAGCAGTACTTC
TRBV4-3	TRBD2	TRBJ2-1	.	CASSQLKGTSGYNEQFF	TGCGCCAGCAGCCAACTTAAGGGGACTAGCGGGTACAATGAGCAGTTCTTC
TRBV11-2	TRBD1	TRBJ1-4	.	CASSRPNPGQGGEKLFF	TGTGCCAGCAGCCGACCGAACCCGGGACAGGGGGGCGAAAAACTGTTTTTT
TRBV6-1	.	TRBJ1-3	.	CASSVRESGNTIYF	TGTGCCAGCAGTGTGCGGGAATCCGGAAACACCATATATTTT
TRBV27	TRBD2	TRBJ2-3	once	CASRFLAGGPPDTQYF	TGTGCCAGCAGATTCTTAGCGGGAGGGCCCCCAGATACGCAGTATTTT
TRBV6-5	TRBD1	TRBJ1-3	.	CASSSRTGPGNTIYF	TGTGCCAGCAGTTCCCGGACAGGGCCTGGAAACACCATATATTTT
TRBV7-8	TRBD2	TRBJ2-1	.	CASSVKFLAGEDDEQFF	TGTGCCAGCAGCGTAAAATTCCTAGCGGGAGAAGACGATGAGCAGTTCTTC
TRBV30	.	TRBJ2-4	.	CAWSNGGIQYF	TGTGCCTGGAGTAACGGAGGCATTCAGTACTTC
TRBV9	TRBD2	TRBJ2-7	few	CASSVSPSGIGEQYF	TGTGCCAGCAGCGTTTCCCCTAGCGGGATCGGGGAGCAGTACTTC
TRBV19	.	TRBJ1-2	.	CASEGSPKSNYGYTF	TGTGCCAGTGAGGGATCACCGAAGTCCAACTATGGCTACACCTTC
TRBV5-5	TRBD1	TRBJ1-5	.	CASSSGTGVDQPQHF	TGTGCCAGCAGCTCCGGGACAGGGGTGGATCAGCCCCAGCATTTT
TRBV11-2	TRBD1	TRBJ1-4	.	CASSFKGAIEKLFF	TGTGCCAGCAGCTTTAAGGGGGCGATAGAAAAACTGTTTTTT
TRBV15	.	TRBJ2-7	.	CATSRDRRSYEQYF	TGTGCCACCAGCAGAGATCGGAGATCCTACGAGCAGTACTTC